The present entry profiles one T cell receptor beta chain with its context. The table came from immunoSEQ multiplex PCR; TCRdb's copy has only in-frame clones and leaves some out. The sample contains about 44,000 clones, approximately 92% of which appear only once. This specimen belongs to a study of T cell changes during pregnancy in multiple sclerosis. This TCR was sampled from a female donor with multiple sclerosis, enrolled in a pregnancy study. The sample here was CD4+ T cells from peripheral blood mononuclear cells, taken before pregnancy.

CDR3 in DNA: TGCGCCAGCAGCACGGGACAGGGGAGGGATACGCAGTATTTT. Translation: CASSTGQGRDTQYF. This sequence joins TRBV5-1 and TRBJ2-3; TRBD1 matches at 10 bases. The V segment lost 4 bases and the J segment 6 bases; nucleotides outside the gene matches: 5. The CDR3 spans 14 residues. CDR1 SGHRS and CDR2 YFSETQ come from the germline V gene.